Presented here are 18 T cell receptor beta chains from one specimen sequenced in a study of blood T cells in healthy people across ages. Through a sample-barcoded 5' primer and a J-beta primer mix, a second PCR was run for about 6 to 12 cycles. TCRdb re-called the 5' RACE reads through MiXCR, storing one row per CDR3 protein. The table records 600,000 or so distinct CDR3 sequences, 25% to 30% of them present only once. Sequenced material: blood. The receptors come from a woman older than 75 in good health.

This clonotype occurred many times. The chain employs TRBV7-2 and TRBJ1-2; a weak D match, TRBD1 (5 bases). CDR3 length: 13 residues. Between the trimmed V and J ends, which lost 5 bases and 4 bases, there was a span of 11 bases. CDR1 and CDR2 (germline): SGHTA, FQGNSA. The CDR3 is CASSEGVLYGYTF. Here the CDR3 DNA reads TGTGCCAGCAGCGAAGGGGTGCTCTATGGCTACACCTTC.

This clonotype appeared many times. The CDR3 nucleotides are TGTGCCAGCAGCCGTTTGGGAGGGGGAAGCTCTGGGGCCAACGTCCTGACTTTC. Its translation: CASSRLGGGSSGANVLTF. The chain couples TRBV7-6 to TRBJ2-6, with D maybe TRBD2 (7 bases). The CDR3 extends over 18 amino acids. Trimming pared 5 bases from V and 0 bases from J, leaving 17 bases between. Germline CDR1 SGHVS, CDR2 FNYEAQ.

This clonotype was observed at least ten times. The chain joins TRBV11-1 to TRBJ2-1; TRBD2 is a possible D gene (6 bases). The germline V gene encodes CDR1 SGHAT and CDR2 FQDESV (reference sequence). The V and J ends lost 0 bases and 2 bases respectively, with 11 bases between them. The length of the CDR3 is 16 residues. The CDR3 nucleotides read TGTGCCAGCAGCTTAGCGTGGACGGGGGCCTACAATGAGCAGTTCTTC. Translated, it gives CASSLAWTGAYNEQFF. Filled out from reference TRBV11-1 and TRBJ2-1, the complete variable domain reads EAEVAQSPRYKITEKSQAVAFWCDPISGHATLYWYRQILGQGPELLVQFQDESVVDDSQLPKDRFSAERLKGVDSTLKIQPAELGDSAMYLCASSLAWTGAYNEQFFGPGTRLTVL.

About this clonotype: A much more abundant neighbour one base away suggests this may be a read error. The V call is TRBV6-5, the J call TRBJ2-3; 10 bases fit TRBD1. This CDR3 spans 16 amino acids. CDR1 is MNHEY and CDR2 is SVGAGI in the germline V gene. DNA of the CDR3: TGTGTCAGCAGATCATCCGGGACAGGGGTTTGGGATACGCAGTATTTT. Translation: CVSRSSGTGVWDTQYF.

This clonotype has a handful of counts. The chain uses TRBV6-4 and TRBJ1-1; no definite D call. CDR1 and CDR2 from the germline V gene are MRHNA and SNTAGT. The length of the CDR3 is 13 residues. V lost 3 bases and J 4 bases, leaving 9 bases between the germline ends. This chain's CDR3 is CASSEIQGTEAFF. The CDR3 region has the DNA TGTGCCAGCAGTGAAATACAAGGCACTGAAGCTTTCTTT.

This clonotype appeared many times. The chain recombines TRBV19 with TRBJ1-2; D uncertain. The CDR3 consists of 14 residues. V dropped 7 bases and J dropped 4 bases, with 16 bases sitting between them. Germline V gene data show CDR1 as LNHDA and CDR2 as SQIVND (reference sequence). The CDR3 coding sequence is TGTGCCAGTACCCCCGCGTTCCGGGCCTATGGCTACACCTTC. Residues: CASTPAFRAYGYTF.

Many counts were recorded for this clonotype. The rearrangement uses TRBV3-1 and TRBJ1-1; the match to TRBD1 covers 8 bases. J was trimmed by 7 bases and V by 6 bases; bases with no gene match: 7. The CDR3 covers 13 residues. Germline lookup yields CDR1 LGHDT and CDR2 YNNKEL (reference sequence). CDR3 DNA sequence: TGTGCCAGCAGAAGACAGGGGCTCGATGAAGCTTTCTTT. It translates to CASRRQGLDEAFF.

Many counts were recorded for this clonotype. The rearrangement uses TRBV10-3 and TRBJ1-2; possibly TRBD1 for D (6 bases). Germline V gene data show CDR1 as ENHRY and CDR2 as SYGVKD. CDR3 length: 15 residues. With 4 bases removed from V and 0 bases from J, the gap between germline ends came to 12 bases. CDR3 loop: CAISGTVLANYGYTF. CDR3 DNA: TGTGCCATCAGTGGGACAGTCCTAGCTAACTATGGCTACACCTTC.

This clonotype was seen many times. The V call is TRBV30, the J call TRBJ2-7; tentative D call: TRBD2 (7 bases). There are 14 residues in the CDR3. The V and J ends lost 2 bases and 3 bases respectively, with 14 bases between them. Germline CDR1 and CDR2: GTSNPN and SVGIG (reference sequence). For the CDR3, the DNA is TGTGCCTGGAGTAAGGGGGGGAAGGACTACGAGCAGTACTTC. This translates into CAWSKGGKDYEQYF.

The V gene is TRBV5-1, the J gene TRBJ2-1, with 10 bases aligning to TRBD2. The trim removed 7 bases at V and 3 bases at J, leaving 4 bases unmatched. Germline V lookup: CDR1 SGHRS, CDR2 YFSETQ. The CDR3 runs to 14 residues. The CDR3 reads CASCPSGGYNEQFF. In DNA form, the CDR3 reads TGCGCCAGCTGTCCTAGCGGGGGCTACAATGAGCAGTTCTTC.

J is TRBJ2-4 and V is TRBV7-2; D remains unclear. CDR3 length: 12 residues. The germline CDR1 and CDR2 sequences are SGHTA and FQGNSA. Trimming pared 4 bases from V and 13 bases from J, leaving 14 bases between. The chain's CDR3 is CASSSVRDGQYF. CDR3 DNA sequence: TGTGCCAGCAGCTCTGTGCGTGATGGGCAGTACTTC.

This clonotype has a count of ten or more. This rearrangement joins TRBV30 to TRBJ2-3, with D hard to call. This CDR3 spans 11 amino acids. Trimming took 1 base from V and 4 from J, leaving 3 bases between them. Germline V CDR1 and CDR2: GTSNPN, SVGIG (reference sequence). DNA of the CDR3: TGTGCCTGGAGTGACCCAGATACGCAGTATTTT. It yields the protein CAWSDPDTQYF.

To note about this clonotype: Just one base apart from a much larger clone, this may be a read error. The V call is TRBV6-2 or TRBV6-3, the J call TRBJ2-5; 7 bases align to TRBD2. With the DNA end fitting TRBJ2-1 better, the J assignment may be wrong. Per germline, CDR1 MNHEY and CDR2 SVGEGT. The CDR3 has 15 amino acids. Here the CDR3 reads CASIIERGPQETQFF. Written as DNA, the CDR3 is TGTGCCAGCATTATCGAGCGGGGCCCACAAGAGACCCAGTTCTTC.

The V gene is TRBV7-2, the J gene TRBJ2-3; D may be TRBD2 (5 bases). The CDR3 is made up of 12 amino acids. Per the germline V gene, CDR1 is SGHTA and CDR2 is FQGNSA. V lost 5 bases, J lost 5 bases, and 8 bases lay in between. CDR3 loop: CASSRSGDTQYF. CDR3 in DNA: TGTGCCAGCAGCCGCAGCGGAGATACGCAGTATTTT.

The CDR3 sequence: CASTLSNQPQHF. CDR3 sequence (DNA): TGTGCCAGCACCCTAAGCAATCAGCCCCAGCATTTT. The V gene is TRBV12-3 or TRBV12-4, the J gene TRBJ1-5; D is unclear. There are 12 residues in the CDR3. Trimming stripped 7 bases from V and 1 base from J, with 5 bases between.

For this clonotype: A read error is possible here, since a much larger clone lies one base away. The CDR3 DNA is TGTTCCAGCAGCTTAGAGGGGGCGCTTTATGGCTACACCTTC. Amino acid sequence: CSSSLEGALYGYTF. This sequence joins TRBV7-9 and TRBJ1-2, with 7 positions matching TRBD1. The CDR3 covers 14 residues. Germline CDR1 SEHNR, CDR2 FQNEAQ (reference sequence). The full variable domain, in which reference TRBV7-9 and TRBJ1-2 provide the parts outside the CDR3, is DTGVSQNPRHKITKRGQNVTFRCDPISEHNRLYWYRQTLGQGPEFLTYFQNEAQLEKSRLLSDRFSAERPKGSFSTLEIQRTEQGDSAMYLCSSSLEGALYGYTFGSGTRLTVV.

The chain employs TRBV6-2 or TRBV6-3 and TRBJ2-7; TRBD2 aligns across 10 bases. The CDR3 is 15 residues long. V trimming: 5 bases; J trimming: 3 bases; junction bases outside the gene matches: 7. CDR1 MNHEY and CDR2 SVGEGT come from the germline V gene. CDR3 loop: CASSPLAGEGYEQYF. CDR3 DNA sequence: TGTGCCAGCAGTCCGCTAGCGGGAGAAGGCTACGAGCAGTACTTC.

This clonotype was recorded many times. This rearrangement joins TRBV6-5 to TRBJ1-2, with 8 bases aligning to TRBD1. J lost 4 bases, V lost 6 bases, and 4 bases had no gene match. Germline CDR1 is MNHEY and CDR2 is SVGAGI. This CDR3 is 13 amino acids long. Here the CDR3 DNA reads TGTGCCAGCAGACCTGGACAGGGCTATGGCTACACCTTC. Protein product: CASRPGQGYGYTF.